Below are 10 T cell receptor beta chains sequenced from a single sample in a study of breast tumors, draining lymph nodes, adjacent tissues. TCRdb reprocessed the multiplex PCR reads with MiXCR, giving one entry per CDR3 protein. The sample lists some 170,000 distinct CDR3 sequences; approximately 33% were seen once. Breast cancer patients provided tissue from their axillary draining lymph nodes. The specimen was axillary lymph node tissue. The receptor set was obtained from a female donor with breast cancer. Some clones in this sample may be carry-over from other donors' samples.

This clonotype was observed at least ten times. This rearrangement joins TRBV13 to TRBJ2-3, with 8 bases fitting TRBD2. The CDR3 has 17 amino acids. Germline V gene data show CDR1 as PRHDT and CDR2 as FYEKMQ (reference sequence). V lost 5 bases, J lost 1 base, and 11 bases stayed unmatched. The CDR3, as DNA: TGTGCCAGCAGCCGAATACAGCGGGAGTCCGGCACAGATACGCAGTATTTT. Its translation: CASSRIQRESGTDTQYF. Variable domain in full (rest from reference TRBV13 and TRBJ2-3): AAGVIQSPRHLIKEKRETATLKCYPIPRHDTVYWYQQGPGQDPQFLISFYEKMQSDKGSIPDRFSAQQFSDYHSELNMSSLELGDSALYFCASSRIQRESGTDTQYFGPGTRLTVL.

This chain links TRBV20-1 with TRBJ2-3, with 16 bases lining up with TRBD2. Germline CDR1 reads DFQATT; CDR2 reads SNEGSKA (reference sequence). CDR3 length equals 18 residues. V dropped 0 bases and J dropped 2; count of bases not matched to a gene: 5. The CDR3 loop is CSAREGTSGGAVTDTQYF. The CDR3 DNA reads as TGCAGTGCTAGAGAAGGGACTAGCGGGGGGGCCGTCACAGATACGCAGTATTTT.

This rearrangement joins TRBV6-1 to TRBJ1-2; 7 nucleotides align to TRBD1. CDR1 and CDR2 (germline): MNHNS, SASEGT. The CDR3 has 15 amino acids. With 7 bases clipped from V and 7 bases from J, the junction kept 15 bases outside the gene matches. This chain's CDR3 is CASNPGQRVTSGYTF. DNA of the CDR3: TGTGCCAGCAACCCGGGACAGCGTGTAACCTCTGGCTACACCTTC.

This clonotype occurred many times. The chain employs TRBV9 and TRBJ2-1; D perhaps matches TRBD2 (5 bases). Germline lookup yields CDR1 SGDLS and CDR2 YYNGEE. The V gene lost 3 bases and the J gene lost 3 bases, with 13 bases spanning the gap. The CDR3 runs 15 residues. CDR3 sequence (DNA): TGTGCCAGCAGCGCACAAAGCGGAGACTACAATGAGCAGTTCTTC. Residues: CASSAQSGDYNEQFF.

CDR3 in DNA: TGCGCCAGCAGGAGCATAGGAGGGGGCACTGAAGCTTTCTTT. This sequence encodes CASRSIGGGTEAFF. The J gene is TRBJ1-1, the V gene TRBV10-2; D is possibly TRBD1 (6 bases). The CDR3 runs to 14 residues. The V end lost 6 bases, the J end lost 4 bases, and 15 bases lay between the germline ends. Germline loops: CDR1 WSHSY, CDR2 SAAADI.

CDR3 in amino acids: CASSLYSGGDTQYF. CDR3 bases: TGTGCCAGCAGTTTATATAGTGGAGGGGATACGCAGTATTTT. This chain links TRBV28 with TRBJ2-3; perhaps TRBD2 as D (6 bases). The V gene lost 1 base and the J gene lost 6 bases, with 11 bases spanning the gap. This CDR3 contains 14 residues. The germline V gene has CDR1 MDHEN and CDR2 SYDVKM.

This chain uses TRBV12-3 or TRBV12-4 with TRBJ1-2; 10 bases align to TRBD1. The CDR3 runs 16 residues. V shed 7 bases, J shed 9 bases, and the junction held 17 bases outside the gene matches. The CDR3 reads CASNPPGTGVDLRYTF. The CDR3, as DNA: TGTGCCAGCAATCCGCCCGGGACAGGGGTCGATTTGCGCTACACCTTC.

This clonotype has at least ten counts. J is TRBJ1-2 and V is TRBV12-3 or TRBV12-4; maybe TRBD1 (6 bases). Trimming removed 2 bases at V and 4 bases at J, with 11 bases between. The CDR3 contains 14 residues. CDR3 coding DNA: TGTGCCAGCAGTTTAATAAAGGGGGGCTATGGCTACACCTTC. This translates into CASSLIKGGYGYTF.

Turning to this clonotype: A much larger clone sits a single nucleotide away, making a read error possible. The chain employs TRBV6-4 and TRBJ2-6, with D hard to call. Germline V CDR1 and CDR2: MRHNA, SNTAGT. The CDR3 totals 16 residues. CDR3 DNA sequence: TGTGCCAGCAGTCACTCGTTAGACTCTGGGACCAACGTCCTGACTTTC. Its translation: CASSHSLDSGTNVLTF.

This clonotype was seen at least ten times. CDR3 residues: CASSPSPGSPQDEQYF. CDR3 coding DNA: TGCGCCAGCAGCCCCTCGCCGGGATCACCTCAGGACGAGCAGTACTTC. This chain joins TRBV5-1 and TRBJ2-7; TRBD2 might be the D (5 bases). The CDR3 has 16 amino acids. CDR1 SGHRS and CDR2 YFSETQ come from the germline V gene. The V end lost 4 bases, the J end lost 5 bases, and 22 bases lay between the germline ends.